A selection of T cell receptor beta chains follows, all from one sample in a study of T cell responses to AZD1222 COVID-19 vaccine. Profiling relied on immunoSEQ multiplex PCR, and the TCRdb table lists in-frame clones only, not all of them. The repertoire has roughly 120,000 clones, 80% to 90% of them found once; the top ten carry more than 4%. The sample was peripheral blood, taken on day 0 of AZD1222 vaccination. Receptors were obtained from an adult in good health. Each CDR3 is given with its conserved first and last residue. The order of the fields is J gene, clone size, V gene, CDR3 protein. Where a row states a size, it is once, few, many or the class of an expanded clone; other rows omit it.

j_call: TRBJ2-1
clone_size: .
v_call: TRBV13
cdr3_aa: CASSRLLANPEQFF

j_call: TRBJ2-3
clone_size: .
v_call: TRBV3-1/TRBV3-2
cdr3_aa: CASSQFQGSTDTQYF

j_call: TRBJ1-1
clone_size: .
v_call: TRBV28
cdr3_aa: CASTSGGLEGAFF

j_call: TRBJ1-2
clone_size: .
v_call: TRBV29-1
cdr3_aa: CSVDGYGYTF

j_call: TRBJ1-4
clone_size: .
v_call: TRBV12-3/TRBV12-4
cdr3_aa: CASSLWAGEKLFF

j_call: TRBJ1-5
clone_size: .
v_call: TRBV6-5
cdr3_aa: CASRADGNQPQHF

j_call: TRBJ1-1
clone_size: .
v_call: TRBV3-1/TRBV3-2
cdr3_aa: CASSRRDRDNTEAFF

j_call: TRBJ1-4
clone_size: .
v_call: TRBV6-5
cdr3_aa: CASSYSYGEANEKLFF

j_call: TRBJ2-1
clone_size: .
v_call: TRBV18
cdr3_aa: CASSLDAKLDEQFF

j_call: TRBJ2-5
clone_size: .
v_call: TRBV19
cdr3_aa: CASSWGTQETQYF

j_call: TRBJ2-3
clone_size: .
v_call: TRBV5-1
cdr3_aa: CASSEDRADTQYF

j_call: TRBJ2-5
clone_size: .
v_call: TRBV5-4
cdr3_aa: CASSWSGGLQETQYF

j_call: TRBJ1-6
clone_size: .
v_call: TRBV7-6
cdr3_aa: CASSLGEGGRNSPLHF

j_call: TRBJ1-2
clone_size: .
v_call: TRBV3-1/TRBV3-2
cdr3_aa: CASSPDRVYGYTF

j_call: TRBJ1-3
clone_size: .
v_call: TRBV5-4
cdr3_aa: CASSLAGTLGDTIYF

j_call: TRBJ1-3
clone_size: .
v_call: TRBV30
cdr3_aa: CAWKTGVGNTIYF

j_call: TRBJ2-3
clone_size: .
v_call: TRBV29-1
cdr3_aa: CSVEGTGQGIDTQYF

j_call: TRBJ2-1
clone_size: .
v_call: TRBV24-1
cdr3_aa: CATNHGSGGKNEQFF

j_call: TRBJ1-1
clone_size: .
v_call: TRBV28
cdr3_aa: CASSLRQGGEAFF

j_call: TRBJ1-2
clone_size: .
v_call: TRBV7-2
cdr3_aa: CASSLAPSTGRVHGYTF

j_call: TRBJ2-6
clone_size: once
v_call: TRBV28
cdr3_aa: CASKTSGTTGANVLTF

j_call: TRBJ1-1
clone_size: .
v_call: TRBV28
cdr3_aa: CASTQQGTEAFF

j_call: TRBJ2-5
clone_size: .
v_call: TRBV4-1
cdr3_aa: CASSQAVGGGAETQYF

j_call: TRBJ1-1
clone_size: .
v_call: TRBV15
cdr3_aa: CATSGGGAAEAFF

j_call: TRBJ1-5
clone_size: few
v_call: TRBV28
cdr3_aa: CASQRGPGQPQHF

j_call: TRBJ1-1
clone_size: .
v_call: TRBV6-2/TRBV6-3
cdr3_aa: CASSYPDIEAFF